This TCR beta chain came from a study of blood T cell repertoires in COVID-19. Source study methods: Estimates of nucleated cell counts were drawn from the amplification of reference gene primers. Method: immunoSEQ multiplex PCR; TCRdb's copy keeps in-frame clones and lacks some. V, J and clone size are taken as reported in that table, and D and trimming were inferred from the DNA itself. Of about 220,000 clones in the sample, 80% to 90% were seen once. The ends lost 4 bases at V and 3 bases at J; junction bases unmatched: 6. Germline CDR1 and CDR2: SQVTM and ANQGSEA. The CDR3 runs 13 residues. The TCR was taken from a woman between 40 and 55 years old with active or convalescent COVID-19. Material: peripheral blood. The chain recombines TRBV29-1 with TRBJ2-7; TRBD1 aligns across 7 bases. The CDR3 DNA is TGCAGCGTTGTCACAGGGGAGATCTACGAGCAGTACTTC. Amino acid sequence: CSVVTGEIYEQYF.